This T cell receptor beta chain was identified in a study of blood T cell repertoires in COVID-19. Germline V CDR1 and CDR2: SEHNR, FQNEAQ (reference sequence). The CDR3 spans 13 residues. Trimming removed 8 bases from V and 3 bases from J, with 13 bases in between. Assay: immunoSEQ multiplex PCR; the TCRdb copy retains only in-frame clones and omits some. The sample consists of around 200,000 clones, around four fifths of them appearing once. Sequencing was performed on peripheral blood. The TCR sequence derives from a woman aged 40 to 50 with active or convalescent COVID-19. The rearrangement links TRBV7-9 to TRBJ1-2; TRBD1 might be the D (6 bases). The CDR3 nucleotides read TGTGCCAGCGGGCGGGCAGGGGACTATGGCTACACCTTC. Translation gives CASGRAGDYGYTF.